The clone carrying this TCR beta chain appeared once. Between the trimmed V and J ends, which lost 5 bases and 5 bases, there was a span of 9 bases. The germline CDR1 and CDR2 sequences are MDHEN and SYDVKM. The CDR3 runs to 12 residues. The sample belongs to a study of OX40 agonist ivuxolimab in advanced cancers. Study information: Subjects had a mean age of about 60 years, with a range of 23 to 79; more than 70% were male. Prior anti-PD-1, anti-PD-L1 or anti-CTLA-4 therapy did not bar entry, and roughly 40% had some.

Here immunoSEQ multiplex PCR was the method, and the copy in TCRdb shows in-frame clones only, minus some. The repertoire includes around 72,000 clones, 70% to 90% of them detected once, and more than 2.5% sits in the top ten. The clonotype comes from an adult with an advanced solid tumor such as melanoma, head and neck, liver or kidney cancer. The specimen was CD4+ or CD8+ T cells sorted from blood, collected in a trial of the OX40 agonist ivuxolimab. The chain employs TRBV28 and TRBJ1-2; D is possibly TRBD1 (6 bases). For the CDR3, the DNA is TGTGCCAGCAGTCAGACAGGTTATGGCTACACCTTC. Translation: CASSQTGYGYTF.